The sequence of this TCR beta chain was determined in a study of blood T cell repertoires in COVID-19. Seattle's enrolled individuals joined amid active infection and were then monitored longitudinally. Germline CDR1 MGHRA, CDR2 YSYEKL. Trimming at V came to 1 base and at J to 4 bases, leaving 5 bases not matched to a gene. This CDR3 comprises 16 residues. The method was immunoSEQ multiplex PCR; TCRdb's version includes in-frame clones alone and lacks a portion of them. The sample records about 240,000 clones, 85% being singletons. J is TRBJ2-1 and V is TRBV4-1; 9 nucleotides align to TRBD2. Input material: peripheral blood. This TCR derives from a man aged 45 to 65 with COVID-19, enrolled during active disease. Here the CDR3 DNA reads TGCGCCAGCAGCCAAGGCCCAGCGGGAGGATACAATGAGCAGTTCTTC. Protein: CASSQGPAGGYNEQFF.